Each of the 14 T cell receptor beta chains below was sequenced from the same sample in a study of Ad26.COV2.S vaccination and SARS-CoV-2 variants. Profiled with immunoSEQ multiplex PCR; TCRdb holds only in-frame clones, not every one. This table has 410,000 or so clones, around nine tenths appearing once. As for treatment: some 19 received Ad26.COV2.S at low or high dose, single or two shots; roughly five received placebo; per-sample allocation not given. Samples came from day 63 after the first vaccine or placebo injection. The sample was peripheral blood, taken in a trial of Ad26.COV2.S vaccine versus placebo. The source of these receptors is a person between 18 and 65 years old who received the Ad26.COV2.S COVID-19 vaccine or a placebo.

The rearrangement links TRBV6-1 to TRBJ1-2; 8 bases align to TRBD1. This CDR3 has 15 residues. V was pared by 1 base and J by 5 bases, with 6 bases of the junction left unmatched. In germline, CDR1 is MNHNS, CDR2 SASEGT. CDR3 nucleotides: TGTGCCAGCAGTGAAGAGGCAGGGGGCTGGTATGGCTACACCTTC. Its protein is CASSEEAGGWYGYTF.

The chain carries TRBV20-1 and TRBJ2-5; no definite D call. Germline V CDR1 and CDR2: DFQATT, SNEGSKA (reference sequence). The CDR3 length is 10 residues. V shed 6 bases and J shed 7 bases, with 9 bases lying between them. In DNA, the CDR3 is TGCAGTGCAACGGGTGGGACCCAGTACTTC. Protein product: CSATGGTQYF.

The V call is TRBV29-1, the J call TRBJ2-7; 7 positions match TRBD1. V shed 0 bases and J 3 bases; nucleotides not matched to a gene: 2. CDR3 length: 13 amino acids. The V gene's germline CDR1 is SQVTM and CDR2 ANQGSEA. The chain's CDR3 is CSVEDDRDYEQYF. The CDR3 nucleotides are TGCAGCGTTGAAGATGACAGGGACTACGAGCAGTACTTC.

The sample holds one count of this clone. This chain joins TRBV19 and TRBJ1-2; D is possibly TRBD1 (5 bases). Germline V gene data show CDR1 as LNHDA and CDR2 as SQIVND (reference sequence). This CDR3 contains 14 residues. V was cut by 6 bases and J by 3 bases, with 14 bases left in between. The CDR3 loop reads CASRPGTADYGYTF. CDR3 DNA sequence: TGTGCCAGTAGGCCCGGGACGGCGGACTATGGCTACACCTTC. Drawing the rest from reference TRBV19 and TRBJ1-2, the complete variable domain is DGGITQSPKYLFRKEGQNVTLSCEQNLNHDAMYWYRQDPGQGLRLIYYSQIVNDFQKGDIAEGYSVSREKKESFPLTVTSAQKNPTAFYLCASRPGTADYGYTFGSGTRLTVV.

The chain uses TRBV30 and TRBJ1-5; tentatively, D is TRBD1 (6 bases). V lost 2 bases and J 6 bases, leaving 11 bases between the germline ends. Germline assignment: CDR1 GTSNPN and CDR2 SVGIG (reference sequence). The CDR3 extends over 13 amino acids. The CDR3 protein is CAWSTGWSQPQHF. The CDR3, as DNA: TGTGCCTGGAGTACAGGGTGGAGTCAGCCCCAGCATTTT. Full variable domain (outside the CDR3, taken from reference TRBV30 and TRBJ1-5): SQTIHQWPATLVQPVGSPLSLECTVEGTSNPNLYWYRQAAGRGLQLLFYSVGIGQISSEVPQNLSASRPQDRQFILSSKKLLLSDSGFYLCAWSTGWSQPQHFGDGTRLSIL.

This chain uses TRBV7-2 with TRBJ2-7, with a possible D match to TRBD2 (6 bases). This CDR3 region has 13 residues. The V end lost 4 bases, the J end lost 6 bases, and 13 bases lay between the germline ends. Germline assignment: CDR1 SGHTA and CDR2 FQGNSA. The CDR3 reads CASSSDRGGEQYF. The CDR3 DNA reads as TGTGCCAGCAGCTCCGATCGGGGAGGCGAGCAGTACTTC.

The chain links TRBV20-1 to TRBJ2-1, with 8 nucleotides matching TRBD2. Per the germline V gene, CDR1 is DFQATT and CDR2 is SNEGSKA (reference sequence). The CDR3 consists of 16 residues. Trimming cost V 3 bases and J 4 bases; bases outside gene matches: 11. This CDR3 is CSASYTPGLDYNEQFF. CDR3 DNA sequence: TGCAGTGCTAGTTACACCCCGGGACTAGATTACAATGAGCAGTTCTTC.

This clone was picked up a small number of times. V gene TRBV5-1 combines with J gene TRBJ2-3; the match to TRBD2 covers 10 bases. The CDR3 is made up of 16 amino acids. The V and J ends lost 2 bases and 6 bases, in that order; junction bases with no gene match: 9. The germline gives CDR1 SGHRS, CDR2 YFSETQ. CDR3 amino acids: CASSLEAGGPGDTQYF. Here the CDR3 DNA reads TGCGCCAGCAGCTTAGAAGCGGGAGGGCCGGGGGATACGCAGTATTTT.

The chain employs TRBV29-1 and TRBJ2-7; no firm D call. The CDR3 runs 13 residues. Germline loops: CDR1 SQVTM, CDR2 ANQGSEA. Deletions cut 2 bases from V and 5 bases from J, with 13 bases between. The CDR3 reads CSVEQSSLNEQYF. CDR3 in DNA: TGCAGCGTTGAACAGTCCTCTTTAAACGAGCAGTACTTC.

The rearrangement joins TRBV6-6 to TRBJ1-1; D is possibly TRBD1 (6 bases). The CDR3 covers 13 residues. Germline CDR1 and CDR2: MNHNY and SVGAGI (reference sequence). The germline V and J ends were trimmed by 7 bases and 0 bases, with 9 bases remaining between them. The chain's CDR3 is CASMGAMNTEAFF. The CDR3 DNA reads TGTGCCAGCATGGGGGCGATGAACACTGAAGCTTTCTTT.

CDR3 protein: CASNEGETQYF. For the CDR3, the DNA is TGTGCCAGCAACGAGGGGGAGACCCAGTACTTC. The chain employs TRBV25-1 and TRBJ2-5; TRBD1 or TRBD2 may be the D gene (5 bases each). This CDR3 is built from 11 residues. The V and J ends lost 7 bases and 5 bases respectively, with 8 bases between them. From germline, CDR1 is MGHDK and CDR2 SYGVNS.

The chain recombines TRBV18 with TRBJ1-1, with a possible D match to TRBD1 (6 bases). V gave up 3 bases and J gave up 1 base, with 15 bases separating them. The CDR3 consists of 16 residues. Germline lookup yields CDR1 KGHSH and CDR2 LQKENI. The CDR3 protein is CASSPPGGAGNTEAFF. The DNA of the CDR3 is TGTGCCAGCTCACCCCCGGGGGGCGCGGGGAACACTGAAGCTTTCTTT.

The chain links TRBV20-1 to TRBJ2-7; no clear D. Germline V CDR1 and CDR2: DFQATT, SNEGSKA (reference sequence). The CDR3 runs 11 residues. With 2 bases removed from V and 8 bases from J, the gap between germline ends came to 10 bases. The CDR3 is CSARSGVQQYF. The CDR3 DNA sequence: TGCAGTGCTAGATCTGGGGTTCAGCAGTACTTC.

As regards this clone: The junction does not match germline at one end; this may be a read error. The rearrangement joins TRBV5-4 to TRBJ2-1, with 9 bases that match TRBD2. Germline CDR1 is SGHNT and CDR2 is YYREEE (reference sequence). The CDR3 is 11 residues long. CDR3 sequence reads: CASSSSGTPLF. In DNA form, the CDR3 reads TGTGCCAGCAGCTCTAGCGGGACGCCCCTCTTC. The full variable domain, completed using reference TRBV5-4 and TRBJ2-1, is ETGVTQSPTHLIKTRGQQVTLRCSSQSGHNTVSWYQQALGQGPQFIFQYYREEENGRGNFPPRFSGLQFPNYSSELNVNALELDDSALYLCASSSSGTPLFGPGTRLTVL.